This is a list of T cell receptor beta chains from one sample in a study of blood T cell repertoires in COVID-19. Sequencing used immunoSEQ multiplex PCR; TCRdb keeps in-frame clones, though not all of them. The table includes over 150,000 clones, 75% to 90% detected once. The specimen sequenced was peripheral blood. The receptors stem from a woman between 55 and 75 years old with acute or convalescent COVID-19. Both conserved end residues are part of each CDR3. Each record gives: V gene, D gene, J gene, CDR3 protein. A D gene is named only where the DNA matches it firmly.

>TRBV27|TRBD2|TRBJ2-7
CASSLWRGSSYEQYF
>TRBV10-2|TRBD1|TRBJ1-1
CASKKTGGNTEAFF
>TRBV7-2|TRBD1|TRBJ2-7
CASSLAGTGGSYEQYF
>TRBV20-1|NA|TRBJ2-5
CSATQGETQYF
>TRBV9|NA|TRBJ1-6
CASSVMGGNSPLHF
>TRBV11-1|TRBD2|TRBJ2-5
CASSSAGGPETQYF
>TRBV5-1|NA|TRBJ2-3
CASSLYGGSTDTQYF
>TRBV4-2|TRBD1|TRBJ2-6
CASSRRQGGLGGANVLTF
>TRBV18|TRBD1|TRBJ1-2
CASSQDRGHGYTF
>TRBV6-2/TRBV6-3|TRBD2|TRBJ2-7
CASSYPTSGVSYEQYF
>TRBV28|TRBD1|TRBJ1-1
CASIRTGGGTEAFF
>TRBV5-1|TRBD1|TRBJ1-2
CASSLLDRGQNYGYTF
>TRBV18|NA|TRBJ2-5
CASRHSQETQYF
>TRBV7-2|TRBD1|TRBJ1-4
CASSLTGGSTNEKLFF
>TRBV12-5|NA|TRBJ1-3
CASGLSGSSGNTIYF
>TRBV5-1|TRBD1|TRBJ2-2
CASSLGTAFLSGELFF
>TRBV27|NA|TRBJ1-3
CASSLGQGRGNTIYF
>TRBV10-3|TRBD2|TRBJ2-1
CAISAASGVYNEQFF
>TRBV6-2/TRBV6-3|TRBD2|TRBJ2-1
CASSYLVAGGNEQFF
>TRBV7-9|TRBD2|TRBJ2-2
CASSSTSGGPRAGELFF
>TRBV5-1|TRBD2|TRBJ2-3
CASRISGASGTDTQYF
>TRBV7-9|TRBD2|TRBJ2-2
CASSRRAGGGNTGELFF
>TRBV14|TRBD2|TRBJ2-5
CASSPHPGTSGPQETQYF
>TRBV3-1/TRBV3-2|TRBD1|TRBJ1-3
CASSHTGTGGGNTIYF
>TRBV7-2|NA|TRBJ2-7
CASSLGRKAYEQYF
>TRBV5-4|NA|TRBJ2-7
CASSKTGREQYF
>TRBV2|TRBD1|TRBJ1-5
CASSEALSAGGGNQPQHF
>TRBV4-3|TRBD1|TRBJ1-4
CASSRTPGQGTNEKLFF
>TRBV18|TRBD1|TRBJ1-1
CASSPAGGPLAEAFF
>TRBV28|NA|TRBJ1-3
CASSSNHRVGNTIYF
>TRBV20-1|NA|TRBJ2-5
CSASFGGREETQYF
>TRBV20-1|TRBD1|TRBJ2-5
CSASRGTGGPQETQYF
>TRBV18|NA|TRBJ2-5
CASSQIADQETQYF
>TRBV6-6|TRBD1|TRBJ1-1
CASRINRQGRPTEAFF
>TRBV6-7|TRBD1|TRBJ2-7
CASSRPGQGWEEQYF
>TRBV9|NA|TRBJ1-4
CASSVALQNEKLFF
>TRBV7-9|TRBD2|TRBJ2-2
CASSPFDGAGTGELFF
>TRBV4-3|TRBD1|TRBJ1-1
CASSQDVGTANTEAFF
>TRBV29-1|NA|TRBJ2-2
CSVDEGEDTGELFF
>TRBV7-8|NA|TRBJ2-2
CASSSRGQWNTGELFF
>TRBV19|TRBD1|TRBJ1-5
CASSIAPGTGTSWGNQPQHF
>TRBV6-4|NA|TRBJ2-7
CASSDQETGWVQYF
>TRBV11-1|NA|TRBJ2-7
CASSFPGDYEQYF
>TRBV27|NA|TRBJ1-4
CASRDLSGGEKLFF
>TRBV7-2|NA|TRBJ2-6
CASSEGSGANVLTF
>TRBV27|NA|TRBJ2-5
CATRENQETQYF
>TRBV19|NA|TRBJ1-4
CASTDQGLSNEKLFF
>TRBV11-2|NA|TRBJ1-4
CASSSNYGEKLFF
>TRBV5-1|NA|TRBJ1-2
CASSSGQVYGYTF
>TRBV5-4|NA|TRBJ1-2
CASTLPPGGATGYTF
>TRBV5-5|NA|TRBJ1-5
CASSLLRENQPQHF